The 10 T cell receptor beta chains given below trace back to one sample, sequenced in a study of cytomegalovirus exposure and HLA in healthy donors. Profiling relied on immunoSEQ multiplex PCR, and the TCRdb table lists in-frame clones only, not all of them. The sample lists fewer than 250,000 clones, approximately 87% occurring once. The sequenced sample was PBMCs. Every receptor here comes from a man aged 18-30 years in good health and CMV-seronegative.

This clone was picked up one time. The chain employs TRBV19 and TRBJ2-7; a possible D gene is TRBD1 (5 bases). Germline CDR1 is LNHDA and CDR2 is SQIVND (reference sequence). The CDR3 length is 14 residues. Deletions cut 1 base from V and 3 bases from J, with 10 bases between. CDR3 in amino acids: CASSIGLQGYEQYF. The CDR3 nucleotides read TGTGCCAGTAGTATAGGTCTGCAGGGCTACGAGCAGTACTTC. Full variable domain (remainder filled in from reference TRBV19 and TRBJ2-7): DGGITQSPKYLFRKEGQNVTLSCEQNLNHDAMYWYRQDPGQGLRLIYYSQIVNDFQKGDIAEGYSVSREKKESFPLTVTSAQKNPTAFYLCASSIGLQGYEQYFGPGTRLTVT.

This clone was counted between two and nine times. The chain combines TRBV6-6 with TRBJ1-1, with a possible D match to TRBD1 (5 bases). Germline CDR1 and CDR2: MNHNY and SVGAGI (reference sequence). This CDR3 is built from 14 residues. Trimming left V 4 bases short and J 4 bases short, with 13 bases between. Here the CDR3 DNA reads TGTGCCAGCAGTTCCTCCAGGGAGGCCACTGAAGCTTTCTTT. Protein: CASSSSREATEAFF.

CDR3 coding DNA: TGTGCCAGCAGCACAGGACAGGGTAGGGAGACCCAGTACTTC. This sequence encodes CASSTGQGRETQYF. The chain joins TRBV7-6 to TRBJ2-5; the match to TRBD1 covers 8 bases. V shed 5 bases and J 5 bases; nucleotides not matched to a gene: 7. The CDR3 runs to 14 residues. Germline V CDR1 and CDR2: SGHVS, FNYEAQ.

At least ten counts were recorded for this clone. The chain recombines TRBV6-1 with TRBJ1-2, with D perhaps TRBD1 (6 bases). Between the trimmed V and J ends, which lost 11 bases and 4 bases, there was a span of 14 bases. Per the germline V gene, CDR1 is MNHNS and CDR2 is SASEGT. The CDR3 runs to 12 residues. The CDR3 loop reads CAGRGGRYGYTF. As DNA, the CDR3 is TGTGCCGGAAGAGGGGGACGCTATGGCTACACCTTC.

This clone was detected only once. The rearrangement uses TRBV11-3 and TRBJ2-2, with 8 bases identical to TRBD1. V lost 5 bases to trimming and J lost 2 bases; unmatched junction nucleotides: 10. Germline assignment: CDR1 SGHNT and CDR2 YENEEA. The CDR3 extends over 17 amino acids. For the CDR3, the DNA is TGTGCCAGCAGCGCCCTGGGCGGACAGGGAAACACCGGGGAGCTGTTTTTT. Its protein product is CASSALGGQGNTGELFF. Variable domain in full (rest from reference TRBV11-3 and TRBJ2-2): EAGVVQSPRYKIIEKKQPVAFWCNPISGHNTLYWYLQNLGQGPELLIRYENEEAVDDSQLPKDRFSAERLKGVDSTLKIQPAELGDSAVYLCASSALGGQGNTGELFFGEGSRLTVL.

Only one count was recorded for this clone. The chain couples TRBV18 to TRBJ2-7; TRBD2 matches at 7 bases. The CDR3 totals 16 residues. V lost 3 bases, J lost 1 base, and 9 bases stayed unmatched. Germline loops: CDR1 KGHSH, CDR2 LQKENI. The CDR3 protein is CASSPKGAGESYEQYF. CDR3 nucleotides: TGTGCCAGCTCACCGAAAGGTGCGGGGGAATCCTACGAGCAGTACTTC.

The rearrangement links TRBV28 to TRBJ2-7; D possibly corresponds to TRBD2 (6 bases). The CDR3 contains 15 residues. CDR1 MDHEN and CDR2 SYDVKM come from the germline V gene. The V end was cut by 5 bases, the J end by 3 bases, with 17 bases between. Written as DNA, the CDR3 is TGTGCCAGCAGTGGGGGGAGTCGAGGGGACTACGAGCAGTACTTC. It encodes CASSGGSRGDYEQYF.

The rearrangement joins TRBV15 to TRBJ1-1; 8 bases line up with TRBD1. Germline assignment: CDR1 LNHNV and CDR2 YYDKDF (reference sequence). J was trimmed by 6 bases and V by 4 bases; bases with no gene match: 1. This CDR3 region has 12 residues. The CDR3 nucleotides are TGTGCCACCAGCACAGGGGGCTCTGAAGCTTTCTTT. It yields the protein CATSTGGSEAFF.

This clone was seen a single time. This sequence joins TRBV18 and TRBJ2-2; possibly TRBD2 for D (5 bases). Germline loops: CDR1 KGHSH, CDR2 LQKENI. The CDR3 has 16 residues. With 1 base removed from V and 3 bases from J, the gap between germline ends came to 12 bases. This chain's CDR3 is CASSPLEGLDTGELFF. The CDR3 DNA is TGTGCCAGCTCACCACTCGAGGGATTAGACACCGGGGAGCTGTTTTTT.

The V call is TRBV6-5, the J call TRBJ1-1; TRBD1 aligns across 9 bases. CDR1 and CDR2 (germline): MNHEY, SVGAGI. With V trimmed by 11 bases and J by 3 bases, 10 bases remained unmatched. This CDR3 has 14 amino acids. The CDR3 sequence is CAARQGGMDTEAFF. DNA of the CDR3: TGTGCCGCACGACAGGGGGGGATGGACACTGAAGCTTTCTTT.